These 4 T cell receptor beta chains were sequenced from one sample in a study of spatial heterogeneity in lung cancer (dated by TCRdb to about 2019). Preparation of the library involved 5' RACE. The listed sequencing device is NextSeq 500. TCRdb passed the public sequencing reads through fastp at Q25 and MiXCR, retaining productive beta sequences. A single entry per CDR3 protein holds the most common genes and DNA from its merged rows. The sample data list some 38,000 distinct CDR3 sequences, and approximately 3.1% of these were observed just once. The ten biggest clones cover 35% to 40% of the sample. Reading the label with the study, this specimen's time point is: sample taken at primary tumor resection. The sequencing used normal lung tissue next to the tumor, collected at surgery. These receptors were collected from a male donor with early-stage non-small cell lung cancer.

This clonotype has at least ten counts. The rearrangement joins TRBV7-9 to TRBJ2-1, with D possibly being TRBD2 (5 bases). V was cut by 8 bases and J by 8 bases, with 7 bases left in between. The germline CDR1 and CDR2 sequences are SEHNR and FQNEAQ (reference sequence). This CDR3 contains 10 residues. The CDR3 DNA reads as TGTGCCAGCCGGCGGGATGAGCAGTTCTTC. Translated, it gives CASRRDEQFF.

This clonotype came up many times. The chain is built from TRBV28 and TRBJ2-4, with D unclear. The CDR3 runs to 14 residues. The germline gives CDR1 MDHEN, CDR2 SYDVKM. The germline V and J ends were trimmed by 5 bases and 7 bases, with 15 bases remaining between them. In DNA, the CDR3 is TGTGCCAGCAGTCCCCCCTCGACCAGGAACATTCAGTACTTC. Translation: CASSPPSTRNIQYF.

This clonotype was observed at least ten times. The rearrangement uses TRBV20-1 and TRBJ1-2, with D perhaps matching TRBD1 (6 bases). The V end lost 1 base, the J end lost 4 bases, and 10 bases lay between the germline ends. Germline assignment: CDR1 DFQATT and CDR2 SNEGSKA (reference sequence). CDR3 size: 13 residues. The CDR3 DNA follows: TGCAGTGCTAGAGGGCTAGGGGGCTATGGCTACACCTTC. Translating gives CSARGLGGYGYTF.

The rearrangement joins TRBV20-1 to TRBJ1-6; a possible D gene is TRBD1 (5 bases). This CDR3 comprises 16 residues. The germline V gene encodes CDR1 DFQATT and CDR2 SNEGSKA (reference sequence). Trimming took 2 bases from V and 8 from J, leaving 19 bases between them. The CDR3 DNA reads TGCAGTGCTAGACCCGGGACCACTCCATGGGATTCACCCCTCCACTTT. As protein: CSARPGTTPWDSPLHF.